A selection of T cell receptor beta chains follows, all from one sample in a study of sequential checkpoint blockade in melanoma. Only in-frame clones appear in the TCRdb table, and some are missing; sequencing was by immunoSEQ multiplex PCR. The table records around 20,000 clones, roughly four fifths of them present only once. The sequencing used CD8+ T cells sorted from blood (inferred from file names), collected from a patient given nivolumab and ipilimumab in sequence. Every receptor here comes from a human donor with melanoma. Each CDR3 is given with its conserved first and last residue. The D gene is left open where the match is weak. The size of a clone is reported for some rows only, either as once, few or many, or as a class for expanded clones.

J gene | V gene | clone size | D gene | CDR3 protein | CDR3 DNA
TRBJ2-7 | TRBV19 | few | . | CASSPSADSYEQYF | TGTGCCAGTAGTCCGTCAGCGGACTCCTACGAGCAGTACTTC
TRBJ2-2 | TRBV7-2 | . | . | CATAGGGTGELFF | TGTGCCACGGCAGGCGGAGGGACCGGGGAGCTGTTTTTT
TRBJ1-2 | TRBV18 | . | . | CASSPGQSNYGYTF | TGTGCCAGCTCACCCGGACAGTCTAACTATGGCTACACCTTC
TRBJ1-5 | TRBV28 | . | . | CASSRTALNQPQHF | TGTGCCAGCAGTCGGACAGCGCTTAATCAGCCCCAGCATTTT
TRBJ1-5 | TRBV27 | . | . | CASTTIWSSNQPQHF | TGTGCCAGCACGACTATATGGTCAAGCAATCAGCCCCAGCATTTT
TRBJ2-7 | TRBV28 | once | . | CASLDSSIYEQYF | TGTGCCAGCTTGGACAGCTCCATCTACGAGCAGTACTTC
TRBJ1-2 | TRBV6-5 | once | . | CASRDTNYGYTF | TGTGCCAGTAGAGATACTAACTATGGCTACACCTTC
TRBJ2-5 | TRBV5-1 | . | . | CASSFSQETQYF | TGCGCCAGCAGCTTTTCGCAAGAGACCCAGTACTTC
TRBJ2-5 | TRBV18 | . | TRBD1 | CASSPQTGAETQYF | TGTGCCAGCTCACCCCAGACAGGGGCGGAGACCCAGTACTTC
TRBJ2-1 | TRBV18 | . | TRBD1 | CASSPWDRSTNEQFF | TGTGCCAGCTCACCATGGGACAGGAGCACTAATGAGCAGTTCTTC
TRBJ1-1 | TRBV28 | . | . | CASSWGVANTEAFF | TGTGCCAGCAGCTGGGGGGTAGCGAACACTGAAGCTTTCTTT
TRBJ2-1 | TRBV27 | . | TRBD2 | CASSFTSGSWGNEQFF | TGTGCCAGCAGTTTCACTAGCGGGAGCTGGGGGAATGAGCAGTTCTTC
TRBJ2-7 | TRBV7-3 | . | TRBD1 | CASSPPQGDPYEQYF | TGTGCCAGCAGCCCACCACAGGGGGATCCCTACGAGCAGTACTTC
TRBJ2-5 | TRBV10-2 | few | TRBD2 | CASRGLAGEETQYF | TGCGCCAGCAGGGGACTAGCGGGAGAAGAGACCCAGTACTTC